A single sample is the source of the 30 T cell receptor beta chains below, sequenced in a study of blood T cell repertoires in COVID-19 (dated by TCRdb to the early 2020s). The library relied on the immunoSEQ multiplex PCR assay. The source is immuneACCESS, and TCRdb retained only in-frame sequences with V and J called. Part of the clones is not carried over; for the studies checked, unresolved V genes explain less than half of this, and the remainder is unexplained. The sample contains some 260,000 clones, about 88% of them found a single time. The ten top clones hold approximately 2% of the sample. The source material was peripheral blood. These receptors all stem from a woman aged 40 to 50 who had recovered from COVID-19.

The table lists this clone with many counts. J is TRBJ2-2 and V is TRBV6-2 or TRBV6-3; 12 bases are a match to TRBD2. CDR3 size: 16 residues. Germline values: CDR1 MNHEY, CDR2 SVGEGT. Losses at the gene ends were 5 bases for V and 10 bases for J; bases not matched to a gene: 11. The CDR3 DNA reads as TGTGCCAGCAGTACCGGACTAGCGGGGCCCGGCGCGGAGCTGTTTTTT. Protein sequence: CASSTGLAGPGAELFF.

This clone was detected once. For the CDR3, the DNA is TGTGCCAGCAGCCAAGGACGGTTTAGGACAGGGGGCAATCAGCCCCAGCATTTT. This codes for CASSQGRFRTGGNQPQHF. V gene TRBV3-1 (or the pseudogene TRBV3-2) combines with J gene TRBJ1-5, with TRBD1 matching over 9 bases. Germline CDR1 is LGHDT and CDR2 is YNNKEL (reference sequence). The J segment lost 2 bases and the V segment lost 1 base, leaving 9 bases of the junction unmatched. The CDR3 extends over 18 amino acids.

The chain joins TRBV7-9 to TRBJ1-6; TRBD1 matches 9 bases. The CDR3 contains 18 residues. J gave up 7 bases and V 0 bases, and 10 bases lay outside the gene matches. The germline gives CDR1 SEHNR, CDR2 FQNEAQ (reference sequence). The CDR3 coding sequence is TGTGCCAGCAGCTTAGCGCAACCGGGACAGGGTAGAAATTCACCCCTCCACTTT. It encodes CASSLAQPGQGRNSPLHF.

Ten or more counts support this clone. Different DNA sequences within this sample yield the same CDR3. The chain has TRBV6-1 and TRBJ1-5; TRBD1 is a possible D gene (5 bases). Trimming pared 2 bases from V and 5 bases from J, leaving 7 bases between. Germline V gives CDR1 MNHNS, CDR2 SASEGT. This CDR3 has 13 residues. For the CDR3, the DNA is TGTGCCAGCAGTGAACAGGGTTATCAGCCCCAGCATTTT. Translating gives CASSEQGYQPQHF.

V and J are TRBV3-1 (or the pseudogene TRBV3-2) and TRBJ2-2, with 12 bases identical to TRBD1. The junction had 4 bases not matched to a gene; V was cut back by 5 bases and J by 3 bases. Germline CDR1 reads LGHDT; CDR2 reads YNNKEL (reference sequence). CDR3 size: 16 residues. The CDR3 sequence is CASSVRDRGHTGELFF. CDR3 in DNA: TGTGCCAGCAGCGTCCGGGACAGGGGGCACACCGGGGAGCTGTTTTTT.

The chain combines TRBV3-1 (or the pseudogene TRBV3-2) with TRBJ2-1, with no clear D. Trimming took off 1 base at V and 10 bases at J, with 8 bases between the two ends. From germline, CDR1 is LGHDT and CDR2 YNNKEL (reference sequence). This CDR3 has 12 amino acids. The CDR3 DNA reads TGTGCCAGCAGCCAAGCCCGGTGGGAGCAGTTCTTC. It specifies CASSQARWEQFF.

This clone was detected only once. The chain links TRBV6-2 or TRBV6-3 to TRBJ2-7, with 7 bases that match TRBD2. Trimming removed 2 bases from V and 0 bases from J; junction bases left unmatched: 4. CDR3 length equals 15 residues. Germline V gene lookup returns CDR1 MNHEY and CDR2 SVGEGT. The CDR3 sequence is CASSYRREGSYEQYF. The CDR3 bases are TGTGCCAGCAGTTACCGCAGGGAGGGCTCCTACGAGCAGTACTTC.

The J gene is TRBJ2-1, the V gene TRBV11-1; 7 bases are a match to TRBD1. The CDR3 runs 15 residues. V was clipped by 5 bases and J by 0 bases; unmatched bases: 4. Germline-derived CDR1 and CDR2 are SGHAT and FQDESV (reference sequence). CDR3 in DNA: TGTGCCAGCAGCACTACAGGGGACTCCTACAATGAGCAGTTCTTC. Protein: CASSTTGDSYNEQFF.

Comment on this clone: Other DNA sequences within the sample encode an identical CDR3. The chain uses TRBV2 and TRBJ2-7; the D is unclear. V was clipped by 6 bases and J by 4 bases, with 10 bases between them. Germline assignment: CDR1 SNHLY and CDR2 FYNNEI. The CDR3 has 12 amino acids. The CDR3 reads CASSPQVYEQYF. The CDR3 nucleotides read TGTGCCAGCAGCCCTCAGGTGTACGAGCAGTACTTC.

This clone has just one count. This chain connects TRBV18 to TRBJ2-3, with 7 positions matching TRBD1. V lost 4 bases and J lost 0; bases outside the gene matches: 4. The CDR3 has 15 residues. The germline V gene encodes CDR1 KGHSH and CDR2 LQKENI. Here the CDR3 reads CASSLLGQSTDTQYF. The CDR3 coding sequence is TGTGCCAGCTCACTGCTGGGACAGAGCACAGATACGCAGTATTTT.

V is TRBV28 and J is TRBJ2-1, with 10 bases matching TRBD2. The germline V gene has CDR1 MDHEN and CDR2 SYDVKM. This CDR3 spans 15 amino acids. After removal of 8 bases from V and 7 bases from J, the junction contained 11 bases not matched to a gene. Here the CDR3 reads CASGPAGGLGNEQFF. DNA for the CDR3: TGTGCCAGCGGGCCAGCGGGGGGGCTGGGGAATGAGCAGTTCTTC. Combining the CDR3 with reference TRBV28 and TRBJ2-1 gives the whole variable domain DVKVTQSSRYLVKRTGEKVFLECVQDMDHENMFWYRQDPGLGLRLIYFSYDVKMKEKGDIPEGYSVSREKKERFSLILESASTNQTSMYLCASGPAGGLGNEQFFGPGTRLTVL.

This chain connects TRBV13 to TRBJ1-1; D gene unclear. Trimming stripped 2 bases from V and 0 bases from J, with 10 bases between. The CDR3 runs 15 residues. The germline V gene encodes CDR1 PRHDT and CDR2 FYEKMQ (reference sequence). Written as DNA, the CDR3 is TGTGCCAGCAGCTTAAGAGCGATACTGAACACTGAAGCTTTCTTT. Amino acid sequence: CASSLRAILNTEAFF.

The chain uses TRBV4-1 and TRBJ1-2, with D possibly being TRBD1 (5 bases). Germline CDR1 is MGHRA and CDR2 is YSYEKL. The V gene lost 0 bases and the J gene lost 8 bases, with 16 bases spanning the gap. The CDR3 runs to 15 residues. The CDR3 region has the DNA TGCGCCAGCAGCCAAGATATAGGGGCCGCTCCCGGCTACACCTTC. It codes for CASSQDIGAAPGYTF.

V and J are TRBV15 and TRBJ2-2; D might be TRBD2 (5 bases). From germline, CDR1 is LNHNV and CDR2 YYDKDF (reference sequence). V gave up 0 bases and J gave up 5 bases, with 13 bases separating them. The CDR3 has 16 amino acids. The chain's CDR3 is CATSRDLRRATGELFF. The DNA for the CDR3 is TGTGCCACCAGCAGAGATTTAAGGCGGGCGACCGGGGAGCTGTTTTTT.

This clone was counted once. The rearrangement joins TRBV6-5 to TRBJ1-6, with 10 bases aligning to TRBD1. This CDR3 is 14 amino acids long. The J segment lost 10 bases and the V segment lost 2 bases, leaving 2 bases of the junction unmatched. Germline V lookup: CDR1 MNHEY, CDR2 SVGAGI. The CDR3 is CASSYGTGDSPLHF. The CDR3 DNA is TGTGCCAGCAGTTACGGGACAGGGGACTCACCCCTCCACTTT.

The chain joins TRBV24-1 to TRBJ2-3; TRBD2 might be the D (6 bases). There are 16 residues in the CDR3. Germline V gives CDR1 KGHDR, CDR2 SFDVKD. V dropped 0 bases and J dropped 1 base, with 10 bases sitting between them. The CDR3, as DNA: TGTGCCACCAGTGATTTGGGGGGGTCGGGCACAGATACGCAGTATTTT. The encoded protein is CATSDLGGSGTDTQYF.

The chain recombines TRBV6-5 with TRBJ1-2, with 10 bases aligning to TRBD1. Germline CDR1 reads MNHEY; CDR2 reads SVGAGI. CDR3 length equals 13 residues. Losses at the gene ends were 6 bases for V and 11 bases for J; bases not matched to a gene: 9. The CDR3 nucleotides read TGTGCCAGCAGAGGGGACAGGGGCAAGAGGTACACCTTC. It codes for CASRGDRGKRYTF.

The V and J genes are TRBV11-2 and TRBJ1-2; TRBD1 is a possible D gene (6 bases). The CDR3 runs 14 residues. The germline V gene encodes CDR1 SGHAT and CDR2 FQNNGV. V was clipped by 1 base and J by 7 bases, with 13 bases between them. CDR3 coding DNA: TGTGCCAGCAGCTTAGCGGGGGGCGCAGGTGGCTACACCTTC. Residues: CASSLAGGAGGYTF.

This clone was detected ten times or more. The chain is built from TRBV7-2 and TRBJ2-1; TRBD1 agrees at 7 bases. This CDR3 is built from 16 residues. V was clipped by 3 bases and J by 8 bases; unmatched bases: 13. CDR1 SGHTA and CDR2 FQGNSA come from the germline V gene. Here the CDR3 reads CASSFTWRQGRDEQFF. In DNA form, the CDR3 reads TGTGCCAGCAGCTTTACATGGAGACAGGGTCGCGATGAGCAGTTCTTC.

The CDR3 nucleotides read TGCGCCAGCACCCTGACAGCGGGGAGCACAGATACGCAGTATTTT. Its protein is CASTLTAGSTDTQYF. The rearrangement joins TRBV4-1 to TRBJ2-3; 7 bases map to TRBD2. V lost 7 bases, J lost 0 bases, and 7 bases stayed unmatched. Germline CDR1 reads MGHRA; CDR2 reads YSYEKL. The CDR3 has 15 residues.

This clone was detected once. The J gene is TRBJ2-7, the V gene TRBV3-1 (or the pseudogene TRBV3-2); 9 nucleotides align to TRBD2. The length of the CDR3 is 17 residues. In germline, CDR1 is LGHDT, CDR2 YNNKEL (reference sequence). Trimming at V came to 1 base and at J to 6 bases, leaving 13 bases not matched to a gene. The CDR3 DNA is TGTGCCAGCAGCCAAGTGCTAGCGGGGTCGAGGCTAGGCGAGCAGTACTTC. Protein sequence: CASSQVLAGSRLGEQYF.

The chain is built from TRBV7-3 and TRBJ2-1, with 8 nucleotides matching TRBD1. The CDR3 extends over 16 amino acids. After removal of 5 bases from V and 0 bases from J, the junction contained 6 bases not matched to a gene. The germline CDR1 and CDR2 sequences are SGHTA and FQGTGA. CDR3 protein: CASSPTGDPSYNEQFF. The CDR3 DNA is TGTGCCAGCAGCCCGACAGGGGACCCCTCCTACAATGAGCAGTTCTTC.

This clone was recorded once. CDR3 coding DNA: TGTGCCAGCAGCTTTGTCTCGGGACAGGTGGCCTACGAGCAGTACTTC. As protein: CASSFVSGQVAYEQYF. The rearrangement links TRBV11-2 to TRBJ2-7; 8 bases line up with TRBD1. CDR3 size: 16 residues. V was pared by 3 bases and J by 2 bases, with 9 bases of the junction left unmatched. Germline CDR1 and CDR2: SGHAT and FQNNGV.

This chain joins TRBV5-4 and TRBJ2-3; possibly TRBD1 for D (7 bases). The CDR3 spans 16 residues. Per germline, CDR1 SGHNT and CDR2 YYREEE (reference sequence). Between the trimmed V and J ends, which lost 2 bases and 8 bases, there was a span of 21 bases. DNA of the CDR3: TGTGCCAGCAGCTTATCTCCTCGACAGGGAGGCGTTACGCAGTATTTT. Translation gives CASSLSPRQGGVTQYF.

J is TRBJ1-3 and V is TRBV19, with D hard to call. The CDR3 has 12 amino acids. Germline loops: CDR1 LNHDA, CDR2 SQIVND (reference sequence). V lost 5 bases to trimming and J lost 3 bases, with 5 bases between them. The CDR3 DNA follows: TGTGCCAGTAGTCGCGGTGGAAACACCATATATTTT. This codes for CASSRGGNTIYF.

This clone was observed once. V and J are TRBV7-2 and TRBJ1-1, with D possibly matching TRBD1 (6 bases). The CDR3 is 17 amino acids. CDR1 and CDR2 from the germline V gene are SGHTA and FQGNSA. The ends were cut back, 0 bases at V and 4 bases at J, with 18 bases in the middle. CDR3 amino acids: CASSLAMPGAWGTEAFF. The CDR3 DNA follows: TGTGCCAGCAGCTTAGCGATGCCAGGGGCCTGGGGCACTGAAGCTTTCTTT.

The J gene is TRBJ2-3, the V gene TRBV5-1; 8 bases are shared with TRBD1. V lost 3 bases to trimming and J lost 0 bases; unmatched junction nucleotides: 6. Germline CDR1 SGHRS, CDR2 YFSETQ. The CDR3 totals 16 residues. Written as DNA, the CDR3 is TGCGCCAGCAGCTCAACGACAGGGGCGAGCACAGATACGCAGTATTTT. Translating gives CASSSTTGASTDTQYF.

V usage is TRBV7-9 and J usage is TRBJ1-2, with 7 bases lining up with TRBD1. The CDR3 is 17 amino acids. V lost 5 bases to trimming and J lost 5 bases; unmatched junction nucleotides: 17. Germline assignment: CDR1 SEHNR and CDR2 FQNEAQ (reference sequence). The CDR3 sequence: CASSRTPSTGQIYGYTF. The CDR3 nucleotides read TGTGCCAGCAGCCGTACCCCAAGCACGGGACAGATTTATGGCTACACCTTC. Based on the CDR3 plus reference TRBV7-9 and TRBJ1-2, the full variable domain is DTGVSQNPRHKITKRGQNVTFRCDPISEHNRLYWYRQTLGQGPEFLTYFQNEAQLEKSRLLSDRFSAERPKGSFSTLEIQRTEQGDSAMYLCASSRTPSTGQIYGYTFGSGTRLTVV.

The J gene is TRBJ2-5, the V gene TRBV7-2; maybe TRBD1 (6 bases). The germline CDR1 and CDR2 sequences are SGHTA and FQGNSA. The CDR3 loop spans 15 amino acids. Between the trimmed V and J ends, which lost 1 base and 4 bases, there was a span of 13 bases. In DNA, the CDR3 is TGTGCCAGCAGCTTAGGCAGGGGCGCAGTAGAGACCCAGTACTTC. Residues: CASSLGRGAVETQYF.

The sample holds one count of this clone. V gene TRBV30 combines with J gene TRBJ1-1; D ambiguous. This CDR3 has 20 amino acids. Trimming took 3 bases from V and 6 from J, leaving 35 bases between them. Germline V gene sequence: CDR1 GTSNPN, CDR2 SVGIG (reference sequence). The CDR3 loop is CAWSLIRTWGAPRGSAEAFF. The CDR3 DNA reads TGTGCCTGGAGCCTAATCCGAACGTGGGGAGCCCCCCGGGGTAGCGCTGAAGCTTTCTTT.